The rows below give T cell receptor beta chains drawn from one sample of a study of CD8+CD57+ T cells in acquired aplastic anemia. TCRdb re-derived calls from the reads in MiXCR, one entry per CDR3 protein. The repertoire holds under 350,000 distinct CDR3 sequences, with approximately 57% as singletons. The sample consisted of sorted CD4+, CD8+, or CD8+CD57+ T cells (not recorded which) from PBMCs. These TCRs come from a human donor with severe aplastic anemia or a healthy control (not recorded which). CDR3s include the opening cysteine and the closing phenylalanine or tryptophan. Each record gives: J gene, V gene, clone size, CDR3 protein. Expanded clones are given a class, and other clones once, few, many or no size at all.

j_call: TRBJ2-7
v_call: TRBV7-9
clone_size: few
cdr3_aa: CASSPSRTATYEQYF

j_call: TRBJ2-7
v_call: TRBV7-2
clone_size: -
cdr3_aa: CASREGGSSYEQYF

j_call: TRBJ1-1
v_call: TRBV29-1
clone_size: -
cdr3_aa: CSVDLGQPTEAFF

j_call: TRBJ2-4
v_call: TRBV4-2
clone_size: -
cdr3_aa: CASSQPLGGGARGTKNIQYF

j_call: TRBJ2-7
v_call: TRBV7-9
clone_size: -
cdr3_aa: CASSLRDRADEQYF

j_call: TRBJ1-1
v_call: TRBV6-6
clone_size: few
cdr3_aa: CASSYNREAFF

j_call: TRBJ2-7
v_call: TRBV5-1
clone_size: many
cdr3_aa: CASSVSGGKSYEQYF

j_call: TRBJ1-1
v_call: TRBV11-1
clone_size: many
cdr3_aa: CASSLEQYTEAFF

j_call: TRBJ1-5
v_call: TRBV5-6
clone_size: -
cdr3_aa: CASSWGVDQPQHF

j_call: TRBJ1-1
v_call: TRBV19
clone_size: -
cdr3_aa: CASSPRTVNTEAFF

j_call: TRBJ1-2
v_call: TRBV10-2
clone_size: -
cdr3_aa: CASTSLSLNYGYTF

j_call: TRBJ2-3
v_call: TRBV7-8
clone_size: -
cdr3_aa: CAGQLAGGAWTTDTQYF

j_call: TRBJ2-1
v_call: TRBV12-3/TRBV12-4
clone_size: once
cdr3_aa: CASSLVVAGIEQFF

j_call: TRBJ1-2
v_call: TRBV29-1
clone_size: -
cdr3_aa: CSLFLCQLAGQGTGYTF

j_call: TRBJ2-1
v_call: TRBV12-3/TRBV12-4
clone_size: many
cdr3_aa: CASSFKQVTSLSEQFF

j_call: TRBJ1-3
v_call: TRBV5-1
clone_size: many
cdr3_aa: CASSPPGLGNTIYF

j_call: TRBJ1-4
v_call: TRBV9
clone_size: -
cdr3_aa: CASSGDATNEKLFF

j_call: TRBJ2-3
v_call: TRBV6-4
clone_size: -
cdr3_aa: CASSSYRSTDTQYF

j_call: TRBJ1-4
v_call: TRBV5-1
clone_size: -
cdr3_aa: CASSIGTNEKLFF

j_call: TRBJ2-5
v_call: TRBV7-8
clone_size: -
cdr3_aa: CASSSLNQETQYF

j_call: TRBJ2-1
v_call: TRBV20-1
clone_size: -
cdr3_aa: CSAETDQFF

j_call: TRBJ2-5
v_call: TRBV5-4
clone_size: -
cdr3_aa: CASSLWTGLREQYF

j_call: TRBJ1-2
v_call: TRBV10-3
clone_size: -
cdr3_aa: CAISEQIGISGYTF

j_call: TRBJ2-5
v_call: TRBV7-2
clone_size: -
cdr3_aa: CASSLGASGGEETQYF

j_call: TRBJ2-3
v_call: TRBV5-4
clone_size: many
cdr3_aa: CASSLFRGAKSDTQYF

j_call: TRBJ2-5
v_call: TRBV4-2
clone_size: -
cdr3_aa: CASSLAGVKETQYF

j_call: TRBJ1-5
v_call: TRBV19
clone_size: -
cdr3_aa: CASIMRNTGVSREPQHF

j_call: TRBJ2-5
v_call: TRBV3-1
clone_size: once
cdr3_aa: CASSQDGGLGTQYF